Following are 8 T cell receptor beta chains from one sample sequenced in a study of regulatory T cells in long-lasting Graves disease. Combining iRepertoire HTBI primers with Arm-PCR of CDR3 regions, the authors built TCR beta libraries. TCRdb independently ran MiXCR on the multiplex PCR reads; one entry per CDR3 protein. In the table there are fewer than 550,000 distinct CDR3 sequences, about a sixth of which are singletons. Time point of the sample: newly diagnosed GD, antithyroid drugs for less than 3 months. The authors made the TCR library using RNA they extracted from PBMCs. A further study also used this sample, focusing on T cells in Graves' hyperthyroidism and ophthalmopathy.

This material consisted of peripheral blood mononuclear cells (PBMCs), taken at new diagnosis, from a patient treated with antithyroid drugs. Receptor source: a woman between 18 and 29 years old with Graves disease.

This clonotype was counted between two and nine times. The rearrangement uses TRBV6-2 or TRBV6-3 and TRBJ2-6; D gene ambiguous. V was clipped by 4 bases and J by 0 bases, with 7 bases between them. Germline CDR1 and CDR2: MNHEY and SVGEGT. The CDR3 is 15 residues long. The CDR3 nucleotides are TGTGCCAGCAGTTTCGGGCGCTCTGGGGCCAACGTCCTGACTTTC. Amino acids: CASSFGRSGANVLTF.

The sample holds many counts of this clonotype. The CDR3 spells CASSVPSGRGVGELFF. The CDR3 DNA reads TGTGCCAGCAGTGTTCCAAGCGGGAGAGGAGTCGGGGAGCTGTTTTTT. The V call is TRBV2, the J call TRBJ2-2; 8 bases align to TRBD2. Trimming took 4 bases from V and 7 from J; bases not matched to a gene: 11. The CDR3 sequence is 16 residues long. CDR1 and CDR2 from the germline V gene are SNHLY and FYNNEI.

This clonotype was picked up a small number of times. The chain has TRBV7-9 and TRBJ2-2, with unresolved D. Germline CDR1 reads SEHNR; CDR2 reads FQNEAQ (reference sequence). V lost 5 bases and J lost 6, with 10 bases in between. The CDR3 extends over 13 amino acids. The CDR3 spells CASSPAPAGELFF. The CDR3, as DNA: TGTGCCAGCAGCCCCGCTCCGGCCGGGGAGCTGTTTTTT.

This clonotype was recorded only once. The chain uses TRBV28 and TRBJ2-1, with 8 bases that match TRBD1. J was trimmed by 7 bases and V by 6 bases; bases with no gene match: 14. Per germline, CDR1 MDHEN and CDR2 SYDVKM. The CDR3 loop spans 16 amino acids. The CDR3 DNA sequence: TGTGCCAGCAGGCTTGACGTGGGGGGACAGGTTAATGAGCAGTTCTTC. It codes for CASRLDVGGQVNEQFF. Looking up the rest from reference TRBV28 and TRBJ2-1 gives the full variable domain: DVKVTQSSRYLVKRTGEKVFLECVQDMDHENMFWYRQDPGLGLRLIYFSYDVKMKEKGDIPEGYSVSREKKERFSLILESASTNQTSMYLCASRLDVGGQVNEQFFGPGTRLTVL.

This chain joins TRBV7-3 and TRBJ2-1; TRBD2 agrees at 9 bases. After removal of 5 bases from V and 8 bases from J, the junction contained 13 bases not matched to a gene. Germline V gene sequence: CDR1 SGHTA, CDR2 FQGTGA. The CDR3 has 16 amino acids. CDR3 protein: CASSAVSGSVVDEQFF. The CDR3 coding sequence is TGTGCCAGCAGCGCCGTTAGCGGGAGCGTCGTAGATGAGCAGTTCTTC. Complete variable domain (other parts from reference TRBV7-3 and TRBJ2-1): GAGVSQTPSNKVTEKGKYVELRCDPISGHTALYWYRQSLGQGPEFLIYFQGTGAADDSGLPNDRFFAVRPEGSVSTLKIQRTERGDSAVYLCASSAVSGSVVDEQFFGPGTRLTVL.

This clonotype was counted many times. This sequence joins TRBV28 and TRBJ2-7, with 7 bases matching TRBD2. The CDR3 runs 15 residues. CDR1 MDHEN and CDR2 SYDVKM come from the germline V gene. Trimming took 7 bases from V and 1 from J; bases not matched to a gene: 10. This CDR3 reads CASNFGLVGSYEQYF. Here the CDR3 DNA reads TGTGCCAGCAATTTTGGACTAGTCGGTTCCTACGAGCAGTACTTC.

A few counts support this clonotype. The gene calls are TRBV19 and TRBJ2-2, with D tentatively TRBD1 (6 bases). Germline-derived CDR1 and CDR2 are LNHDA and SQIVND (reference sequence). Trimming took 4 bases from V and 4 from J, leaving 28 bases between them. CDR3 length: 20 amino acids. CDR3 amino acids: CASSTTLPTPGQRLTGELFF. CDR3 coding DNA: TGTGCCAGTAGTACGACTCTCCCAACGCCGGGACAACGTCTCACCGGGGAGCTGTTTTTT.

In its sample, this clonotype was seen many times. The V and J genes are TRBV7-3 and TRBJ2-2; D might be TRBD1 (6 bases). Trimming removed 1 base at V and 0 bases at J, with 12 bases between. Germline V gene data show CDR1 as SGHTA and CDR2 as FQGTGA. The CDR3 has 17 amino acids. CDR3 nucleotide sequence: TGTGCCAGCAGCTTAATGGCGACAGGCCCGAACACCGGGGAGCTGTTTTTT. It yields the protein CASSLMATGPNTGELFF.